This T cell receptor (beta chain) was obtained from a study of regulatory T cells in long-lasting Graves disease. General study results and limits: Under persistent disease, TRBV28, TRBJ1-2 and TRBJ2-5 were used preferentially.

Building of the TCR beta libraries involved iRepertoire HTBI primers and Arm-PCR of CDR3 regions. TCRdb fed the multiplex PCR reads into MiXCR, producing one record per CDR3 protein. The sample lists more than 450,000 distinct CDR3 sequences, approximately 12% occurring once. This clonotype has just a few counts. Its antigen is unidentified. Time point described: newly diagnosed GD, antithyroid drugs for less than 3 months. PBMC-derived RNA was used for the TCR library. The EDTA tubes were filled with around 9.1 milliliters of drawn peripheral blood. The length of the CDR3 is 16 residues. Trimming pared 7 bases from V and 0 bases from J, leaving 18 bases between. Germline loops: CDR1 ENHRY, CDR2 SYGVKD. These same records also appear under a second study, on T cells in Graves' hyperthyroidism and ophthalmopathy.

This rearrangement joins TRBV10-3 to TRBJ1-1; possible D gene TRBD1, 6 bases. This clonotype was sampled from a woman aged 25 to 39 with Graves disease. Specimen: peripheral blood mononuclear cells (PBMCs), collected at new diagnosis, from a patient treated with antithyroid drugs. The CDR3 region is CAIMRGPGQLNTEAFF. The CDR3, as DNA: TGTGCCATCATGAGGGGTCCCGGACAGCTGAACACTGAAGCTTTCTTT.